This T cell receptor (beta chain) was sequenced in a study of OX40 agonist ivuxolimab in advanced cancers. About the full investigation: Ivuxolimab, which targeted the costimulatory receptor OX40 (CD134), was an agonistic, fully human IgG2 monoclonal antibody. Intravenous ivuxolimab was administered to patients every 2 weeks at six dose levels: 0.01, 0.1, 0.3, 1.5, 3 and 10 mg/kg. Among the 50 to 55 dose-escalation patients, around 20 had hepatocellular carcinoma, approximately 15 melanoma, 9 renal cell carcinoma and 9 head and neck cancer. In the dose-escalation cohort, roughly four fifths of patients were male, and the mean age was approximately 60 years, with a range of roughly 20 to 80. Patients were allowed to have had prior anti-PD-1, anti-PD-L1 or anti-CTLA-4 therapy, and around 40% of the dose-escalation patients had previously received checkpoint inhibitors. Partial responses were achieved by three dose-escalation patients, of whom one had hepatocellular carcinoma and two had cutaneous melanoma. Peripheral TCRbeta sequencing aimed to test whether ivuxolimab altered TCR sequence diversity and caused clonal T-cell expansion. The paper covers the monotherapy dose-escalation part of the phase I ivuxolimab trial, which included N of about 50 patients. Overall study outcomes, separate from this receptor: Low levels of normalized T-cell clonal expansion were also seen in some patients who did not respond. The antigen specificity of the peripheral T cells that underwent clonal expansion was not determined. In the 0.1-3.0 mg/kg groups, partial responders had among the lowest normalized peripheral clonal expansion, particularly in CD8+ T cells. Clonal expansion of both CD4+ and CD8+ blood T cells was observed from baseline to week 6 at doses 0.1 to 3.0 mg/kg. After ivuxolimab, expanded clones were on average more numerous among CD8+ T cells than among CD4+ T cells.

To sequence the TCRbeta CDR3 region, genomic DNA was isolated from the sorted cells. The immunoSEQ Assay was used for sequencing of TCRbeta CDR3 regions. In its TCRdb copy, this immuneACCESS table keeps in-frame sequences only and misses some clones. Where compared with another copy, unresolved V genes explain less than half of these, and the others have no known cause. For this sample there are almost 65,000 clones; around 83% appear just once. The biggest ten clones account for 0.7% of the sample. In the case of this clone: Its antigen remains unidentified. No base-level quality is on record; no much larger clone is a single base apart.

Patients with autoimmune disease history or receiving systemic immunosuppression were excluded from the trial. Peripheral blood for TCR sequencing was collected from all dose cohorts at baseline, on cycle 4 day 1, and on cycle 7 day 1. The samples were drawn from a first-in-human, open-label, multicenter phase I dose-escalation trial of ivuxolimab. Adults with locally advanced or metastatic melanoma, renal cell, hepatocellular, or head and neck squamous cell carcinoma were enrolled in the trial. Before TCR sequencing, CD4+ T cells and CD8+ T cells were sorted from peripheral blood as separate populations. From the cysteine up to the phenylalanine, the CDR3 has a length of 12 residues. Kept here is only the CDR3 DNA, which spans 36 bases and is read in frame from base 1. V is cut by 7 bases and J by 6 bases, and the space between the germline ends is 12 bases. CDR1 SNHLY and CDR2 FYNNEI were looked up in the germline V gene.

The chain couples TRBV2 to TRBJ2-5, with no confidently assigned D gene. Specimen: CD4+ or CD8+ T cells sorted from blood, collected in a trial of the OX40 agonist ivuxolimab. This receptor was identified in an adult with an advanced solid tumor such as melanoma, head and neck, liver or kidney cancer. CDR3 sequence: CASTKEEKTQYF. The nucleotides read TGTGCCAGCACTAAAGAAGAAAAGACCCAGTACTTC.